The T cell receptor (beta chain) under discussion was sequenced for a study of spatial heterogeneity in lung cancer. Study background: Matched bulk RNA-seq gave a T cell module score that correlated strongly with tumor-region TCR transcript counts.

This clonotype occurred many times. Its target is unknown. Findings and caveats of the study: How many expanded intratumoral alpha and beta TCRs were present tracked the tumor mutation count, which was a count of nonsynonymous mutations.

Documented time point: sample taken at primary tumor resection. Per the germline V gene, CDR1 is SGHTA and CDR2 is FQGTGA. With 4 bases clipped from V and 5 bases from J, the junction kept 2 bases outside the gene matches. This CDR3 comprises 13 residues. TCRdb processed the 5' RACE reads anew with MiXCR; each CDR3 protein has one entry. This table has 20,000 to 25,000 distinct CDR3 sequences, 2.5% to 3% appearing once. The genes are TRBV7-3 and TRBJ2-7; 10 positions agree with TRBD1. This material consisted of lung tumor tissue, taken at surgery. The sequence came from a male donor with early-stage non-small cell lung cancer. The CDR3 DNA reads as TGTGCCAGCAGCTGGACAGGGGGACACGAGCAGTACTTC. Its protein is CASSWTGGHEQYF.